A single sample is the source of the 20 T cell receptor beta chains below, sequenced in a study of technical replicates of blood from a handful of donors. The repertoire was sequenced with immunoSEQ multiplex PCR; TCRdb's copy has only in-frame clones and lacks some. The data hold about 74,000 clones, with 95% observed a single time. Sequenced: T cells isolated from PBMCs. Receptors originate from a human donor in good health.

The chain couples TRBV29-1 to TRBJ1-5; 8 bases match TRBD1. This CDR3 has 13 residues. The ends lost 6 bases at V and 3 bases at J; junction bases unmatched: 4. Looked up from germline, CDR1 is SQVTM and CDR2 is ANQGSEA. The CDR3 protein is CSVSGGFNQPQHF. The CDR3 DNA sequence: TGCAGCGTGTCAGGGGGCTTCAATCAGCCCCAGCATTTT. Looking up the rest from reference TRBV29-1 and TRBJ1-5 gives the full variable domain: SAVISQKPSRDICQRGTSLTIQCQVDSQVTMMFWYRQQPGQSLTLIATANQGSEATYESGFVIDKFPISRPNLTFSTLTVSNMSPEDSSIYLCSVSGGFNQPQHFGDGTRLSIL.

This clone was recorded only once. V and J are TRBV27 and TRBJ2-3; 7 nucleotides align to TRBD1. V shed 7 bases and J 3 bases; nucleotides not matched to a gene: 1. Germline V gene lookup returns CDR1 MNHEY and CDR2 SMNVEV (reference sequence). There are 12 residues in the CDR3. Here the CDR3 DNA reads TGTGCCAGCAAGGGGGCTACAGATACGCAGTATTTT. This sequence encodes CASKGATDTQYF.

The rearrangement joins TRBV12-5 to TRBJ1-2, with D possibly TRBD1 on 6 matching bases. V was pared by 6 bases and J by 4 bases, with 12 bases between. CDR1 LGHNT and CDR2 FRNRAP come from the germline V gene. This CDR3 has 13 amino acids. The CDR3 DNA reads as TGTGCTAGTGGCCCCCGGGACATCTATGGCTACACCTTC. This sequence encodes CASGPRDIYGYTF. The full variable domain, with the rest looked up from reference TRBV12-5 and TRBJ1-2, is DARVTQTPRHKVTEMGQEVTMRCQPILGHNTVFWYRQTMMQGLELLAYFRNRAPLDDSGMPKDRFSAEMPDATLATLKIQPSEPRDSAVYFCASGPRDIYGYTFGSGTRLTVV.

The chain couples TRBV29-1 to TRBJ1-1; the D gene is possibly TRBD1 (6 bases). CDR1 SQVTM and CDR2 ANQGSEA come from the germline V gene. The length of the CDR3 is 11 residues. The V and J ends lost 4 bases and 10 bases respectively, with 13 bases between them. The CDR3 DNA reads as TGCAGCGTTGGTGTGGGGACAATAGCTTTCTTT. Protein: CSVGVGTIAFF. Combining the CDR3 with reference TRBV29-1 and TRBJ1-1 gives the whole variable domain SAVISQKPSRDICQRGTSLTIQCQVDSQVTMMFWYRQQPGQSLTLIATANQGSEATYESGFVIDKFPISRPNLTFSTLTVSNMSPEDSSIYLCSVGVGTIAFFGQGTRLTVV.

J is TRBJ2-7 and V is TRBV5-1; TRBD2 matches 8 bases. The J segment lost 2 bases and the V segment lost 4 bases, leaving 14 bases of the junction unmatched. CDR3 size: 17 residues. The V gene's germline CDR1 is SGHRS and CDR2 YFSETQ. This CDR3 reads CASSPFRLREGAYEQYF. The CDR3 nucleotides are TGCGCCAGCAGCCCCTTTCGTCTTCGGGAGGGGGCCTACGAGCAGTACTTC.

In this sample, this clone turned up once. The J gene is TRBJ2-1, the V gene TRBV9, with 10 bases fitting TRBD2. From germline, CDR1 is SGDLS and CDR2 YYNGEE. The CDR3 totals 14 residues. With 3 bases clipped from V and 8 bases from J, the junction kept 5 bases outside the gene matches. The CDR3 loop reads CASSASGGAHEQFF. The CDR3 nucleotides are TGTGCCAGCAGCGCAAGCGGGGGGGCACATGAGCAGTTCTTC.

In nucleotides, the CDR3 is TGTGCCAGCAGTTACTTTGGCGGGGGGACAAACACTGAAGCTTTCTTT. Translated, it gives CASSYFGGGTNTEAFF. The chain carries TRBV6-5 and TRBJ1-1; possibly TRBD1 for D (6 bases). Germline V lookup: CDR1 MNHEY, CDR2 SVGAGI. Trimming cost V 1 base and J 2 bases, with 14 bases left between them. This CDR3 is built from 16 residues.

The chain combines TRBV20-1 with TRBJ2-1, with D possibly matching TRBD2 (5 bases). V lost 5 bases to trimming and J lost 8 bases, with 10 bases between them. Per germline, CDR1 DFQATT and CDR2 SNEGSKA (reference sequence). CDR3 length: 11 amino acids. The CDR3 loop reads CSARGFDEQFF. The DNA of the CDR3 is TGCAGTGCTCGGGGATTCGATGAGCAGTTCTTC.

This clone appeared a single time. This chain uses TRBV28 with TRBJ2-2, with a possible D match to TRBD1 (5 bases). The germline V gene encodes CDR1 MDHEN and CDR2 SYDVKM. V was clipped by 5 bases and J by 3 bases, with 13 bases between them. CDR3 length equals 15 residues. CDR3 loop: CASSPRQLYTGELFF. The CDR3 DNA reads TGTGCCAGCAGTCCACGACAGTTATACACCGGGGAGCTGTTTTTT.

This chain's CDR3 is CASSESLAGDSEQYF. The CDR3 DNA sequence: TGTGCCAGCAGCGAATCGCTAGCGGGAGATAGCGAGCAGTACTTC. The chain links TRBV5-4 to TRBJ2-7, with TRBD2 identical over 10 bases. The CDR3 contains 15 residues. The V gene end was trimmed by 4 bases and the J gene end by 6 bases; junction bases not matched to a gene: 10. Germline loops: CDR1 SGHNT, CDR2 YYREEE (reference sequence).

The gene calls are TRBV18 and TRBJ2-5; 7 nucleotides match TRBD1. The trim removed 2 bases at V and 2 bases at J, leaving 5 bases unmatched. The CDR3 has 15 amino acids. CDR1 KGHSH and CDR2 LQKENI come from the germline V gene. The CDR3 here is CASSPSGQVQETQYF. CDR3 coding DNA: TGTGCCAGCTCACCATCAGGACAGGTACAAGAGACCCAGTACTTC. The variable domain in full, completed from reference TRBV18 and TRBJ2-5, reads NAGVMQNPRHLVRRRGQEARLRCSPMKGHSHVYWYRQLPEEGLKFMVYLQKENIIDESGMPKERFSAEFPKEGPSILRIQQVVRGDSAAYFCASSPSGQVQETQYFGPGTRLLVL.

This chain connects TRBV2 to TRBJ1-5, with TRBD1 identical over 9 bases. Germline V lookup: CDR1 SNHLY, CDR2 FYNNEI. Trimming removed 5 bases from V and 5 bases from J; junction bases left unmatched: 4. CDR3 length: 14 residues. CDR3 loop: CASSQQGAYQPQHF. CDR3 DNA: TGTGCCAGCAGTCAACAGGGGGCTTATCAGCCCCAGCATTTT.

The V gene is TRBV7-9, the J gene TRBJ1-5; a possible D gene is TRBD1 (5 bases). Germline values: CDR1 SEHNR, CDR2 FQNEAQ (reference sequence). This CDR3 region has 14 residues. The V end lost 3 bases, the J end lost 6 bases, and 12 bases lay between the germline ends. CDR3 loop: CASSFQGGGQPQHF. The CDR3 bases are TGTGCCAGCAGCTTTCAGGGAGGTGGTCAGCCCCAGCATTTT.

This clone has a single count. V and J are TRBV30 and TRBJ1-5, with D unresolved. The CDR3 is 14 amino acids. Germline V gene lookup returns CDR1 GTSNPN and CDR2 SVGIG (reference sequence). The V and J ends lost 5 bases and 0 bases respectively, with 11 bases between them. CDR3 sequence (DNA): TGTGCCTGGGCCGGTAAATATAGCAATCAGCCCCAGCATTTT. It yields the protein CAWAGKYSNQPQHF. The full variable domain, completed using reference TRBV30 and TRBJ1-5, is SQTIHQWPATLVQPVGSPLSLECTVEGTSNPNLYWYRQAAGRGLQLLFYSVGIGQISSEVPQNLSASRPQDRQFILSSKKLLLSDSGFYLCAWAGKYSNQPQHFGDGTRLSIL.

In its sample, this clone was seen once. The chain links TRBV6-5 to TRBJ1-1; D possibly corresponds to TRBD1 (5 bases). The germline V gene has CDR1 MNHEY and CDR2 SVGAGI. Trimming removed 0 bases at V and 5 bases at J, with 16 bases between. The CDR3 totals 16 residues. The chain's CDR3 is CASSYSTPGLWTEAFF. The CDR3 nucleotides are TGTGCCAGCAGTTACTCTACCCCAGGGCTCTGGACTGAAGCTTTCTTT.

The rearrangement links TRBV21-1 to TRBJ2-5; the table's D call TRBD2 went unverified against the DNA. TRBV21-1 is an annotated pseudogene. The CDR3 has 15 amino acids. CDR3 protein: CASSKSSGGQETQYF. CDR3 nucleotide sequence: TGTGCCAGCAGCAAATCTAGCGGGGGGCAAGAGACCCAGTACTTC.

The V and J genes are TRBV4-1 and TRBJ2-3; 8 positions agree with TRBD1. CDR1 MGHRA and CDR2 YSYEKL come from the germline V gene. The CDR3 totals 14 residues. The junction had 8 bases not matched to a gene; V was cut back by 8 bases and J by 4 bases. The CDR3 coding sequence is TGCGCCAGCGGGGAGACAGGGGTGGCAGATACGCAGTATTTT. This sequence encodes CASGETGVADTQYF.

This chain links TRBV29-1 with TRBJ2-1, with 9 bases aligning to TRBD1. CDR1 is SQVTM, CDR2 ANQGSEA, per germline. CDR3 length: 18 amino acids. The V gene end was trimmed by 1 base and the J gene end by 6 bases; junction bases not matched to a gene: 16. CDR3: CSVEGQGDKFWNFNEQFF. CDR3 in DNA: TGCAGCGTTGAAGGACAGGGGGACAAATTTTGGAATTTCAATGAGCAGTTCTTC.

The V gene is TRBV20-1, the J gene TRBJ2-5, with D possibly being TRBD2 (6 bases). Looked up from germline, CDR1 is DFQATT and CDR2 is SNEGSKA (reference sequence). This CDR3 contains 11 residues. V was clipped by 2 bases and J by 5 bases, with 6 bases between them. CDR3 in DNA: TGCAGTGCTAGACGGGGGGAGACCCAGTACTTC. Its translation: CSARRGETQYF.

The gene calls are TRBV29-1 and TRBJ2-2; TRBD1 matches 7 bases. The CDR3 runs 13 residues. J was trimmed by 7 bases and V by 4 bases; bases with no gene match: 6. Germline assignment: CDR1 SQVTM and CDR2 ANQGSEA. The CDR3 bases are TGCAGCGTTGTTTTAGGGGGCCTCGGGGAGCTGTTTTTT. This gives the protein CSVVLGGLGELFF.